The 2 T cell receptor beta chains below were found in one sample sequenced in a study of spatial heterogeneity in lung cancer. MiXCR, applied by TCRdb to the 5' RACE reads, yields one record per CDR3 protein. The sample includes about 23,000 distinct CDR3 sequences, 8.5% to 10% of them seen just once. Time point indicated: blood at routine non-recurrence follow-up after resection. The sample here was PBMCs, taken at follow-up. These receptors were collected from a male donor with early-stage non-small cell lung cancer.

This clonotype was picked up many times. The chain combines TRBV11-2 with TRBJ1-1; D gene unclear. CDR1 and CDR2 from the germline V gene are SGHAT and FQNNGV. V gave up 6 bases and J gave up 0 bases, with 26 bases separating them. There are 19 residues in the CDR3. The CDR3, as DNA: TGTGCCAGCAGTAACTCGGGCTGGGCAGACCGTTCTATGAACACTGAAGCTTTCTTT. It codes for CASSNSGWADRSMNTEAFF.

At least ten counts were recorded for this clonotype. The V gene is TRBV20-1, the J gene TRBJ2-1, with 8 bases aligning to TRBD1. CDR1 and CDR2 (germline): DFQATT, SNEGSKA (reference sequence). V trimming: 6 bases; J trimming: 8 bases; junction bases outside the gene matches: 15. The CDR3 is 15 residues long. The CDR3 DNA reads TGCAGTGCCGATAATGGACAGGGTCCTCGGGATGAGCAGTTCTTC. Protein: CSADNGQGPRDEQFF.